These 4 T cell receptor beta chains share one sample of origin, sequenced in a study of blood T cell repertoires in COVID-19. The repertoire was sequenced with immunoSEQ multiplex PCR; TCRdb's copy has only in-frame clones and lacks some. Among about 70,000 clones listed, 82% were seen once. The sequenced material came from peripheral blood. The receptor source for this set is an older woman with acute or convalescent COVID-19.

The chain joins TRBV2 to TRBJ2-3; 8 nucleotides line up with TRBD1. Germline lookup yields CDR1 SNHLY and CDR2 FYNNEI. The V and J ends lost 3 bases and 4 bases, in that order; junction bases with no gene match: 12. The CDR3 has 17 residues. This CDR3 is CASSDPRGSGGADTQYF. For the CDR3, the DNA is TGTGCCAGCAGTGACCCCAGGGGCTCAGGGGGCGCAGATACGCAGTATTTT.

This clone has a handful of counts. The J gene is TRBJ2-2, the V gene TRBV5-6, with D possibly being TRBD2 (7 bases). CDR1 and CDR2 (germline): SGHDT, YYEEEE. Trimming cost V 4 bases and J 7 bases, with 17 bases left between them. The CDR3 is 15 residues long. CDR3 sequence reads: CASSLAPGGNGELFF. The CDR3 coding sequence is TGTGCCAGCAGCCTGGCCCCGGGGGGCAACGGGGAGCTGTTTTTT. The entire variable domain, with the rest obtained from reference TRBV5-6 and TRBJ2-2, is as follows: DAGVTQSPTHLIKTRGQQVTLRCSPKSGHDTVSWYQQALGQGPQFIFQYYEEEERQRGNFPDRFSGHQFPNYSSELNVNALLLGDSALYLCASSLAPGGNGELFFGEGSRLTVL.

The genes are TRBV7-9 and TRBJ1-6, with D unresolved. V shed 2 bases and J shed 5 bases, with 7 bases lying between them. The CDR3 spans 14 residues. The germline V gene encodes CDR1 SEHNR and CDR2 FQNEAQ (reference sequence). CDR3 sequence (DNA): TGTGCCAGCAGCTTAAACCAGGATAATTCACCCCTCCACTTT. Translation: CASSLNQDNSPLHF.

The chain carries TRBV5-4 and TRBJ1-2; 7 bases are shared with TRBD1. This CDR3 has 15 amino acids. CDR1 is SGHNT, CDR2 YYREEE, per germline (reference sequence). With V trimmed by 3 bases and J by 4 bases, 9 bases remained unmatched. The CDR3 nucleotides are TGTGCCAGCAGCTCCGCCGGGACAGCCTCCTATGGCTACACCTTC. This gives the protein CASSSAGTASYGYTF.